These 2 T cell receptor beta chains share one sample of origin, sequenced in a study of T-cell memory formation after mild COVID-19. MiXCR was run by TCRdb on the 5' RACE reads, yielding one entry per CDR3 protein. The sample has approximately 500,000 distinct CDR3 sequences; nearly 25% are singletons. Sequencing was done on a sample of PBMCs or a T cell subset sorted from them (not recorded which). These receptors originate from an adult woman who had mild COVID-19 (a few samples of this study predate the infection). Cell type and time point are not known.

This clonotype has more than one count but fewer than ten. CDR3 residues: CASTGKGLAGEGALNEQFF. CDR3 DNA sequence: TGTGCCAGCACCGGGAAGGGACTAGCGGGAGAAGGGGCCCTCAATGAGCAGTTCTTC. The chain couples TRBV7-2 to TRBJ2-1, with TRBD2 matching over 14 bases. The CDR3 contains 19 residues. Per the germline V gene, CDR1 is SGHTA and CDR2 is FQGNSA. The J segment lost 6 bases and the V segment lost 7 bases, leaving 17 bases of the junction unmatched. The variable domain in full, with the rest retrieved from reference TRBV7-2 and TRBJ2-1, is GAGVSQSPSNKVTEKGKDVELRCDPISGHTALYWYRQSLGQGLEFLIYFQGNSAPDKSGLPSDRFSAERTGGSVSTLTIQRTQQEDSAVYLCASTGKGLAGEGALNEQFFGPGTRLTVL.

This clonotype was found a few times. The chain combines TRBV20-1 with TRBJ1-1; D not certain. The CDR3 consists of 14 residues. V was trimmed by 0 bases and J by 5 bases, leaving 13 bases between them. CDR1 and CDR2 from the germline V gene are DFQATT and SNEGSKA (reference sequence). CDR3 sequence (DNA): TGCAGTGCTAGAGATCCCGCGGTCCGGACTGAAGCTTTCTTT. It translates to CSARDPAVRTEAFF.